This TCR beta chain was identified during a study of cytomegalovirus exposure and HLA in healthy donors. The study ran its PCR with 60 Vbeta and 13 Jbeta primers. Here immunoSEQ multiplex PCR was the method, and the copy in TCRdb shows in-frame clones only, minus some. Among approximately 170,000 clones listed, over 80% were seen once. Germline V lookup: CDR1 MNHNY, CDR2 SVGAGI (reference sequence). Trimming took off 7 bases at V and 1 base at J, with 9 bases between the two ends. The CDR3 length is 13 residues. V usage is TRBV6-6 and J usage is TRBJ2-3; unclear D gene. The receptor was derived from a man in his fifties or sixties in good health and CMV-seropositive. The source material was PBMCs. The CDR3 DNA reads TGTGCCAGCACCCCCCCCGGCACAGATACGCAGTATTTT. It encodes CASTPPGTDTQYF.